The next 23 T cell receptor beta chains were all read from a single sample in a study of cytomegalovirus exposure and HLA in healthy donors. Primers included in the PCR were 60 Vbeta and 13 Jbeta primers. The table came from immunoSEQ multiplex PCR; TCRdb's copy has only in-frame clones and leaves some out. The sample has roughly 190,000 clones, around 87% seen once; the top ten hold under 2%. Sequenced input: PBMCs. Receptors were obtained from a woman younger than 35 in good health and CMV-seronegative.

CDR3 in amino acids: CAWSFTLGDNQPQHF. The DNA of the CDR3 is TGTGCCTGGAGTTTCACCCTAGGGGACAATCAGCCCCAGCATTTT. This chain uses TRBV30 with TRBJ1-5, with D perhaps TRBD1 (5 bases). This CDR3 has 15 residues. The germline V gene has CDR1 GTSNPN and CDR2 SVGIG (reference sequence). The germline V and J ends were trimmed by 2 bases and 3 bases, with 14 bases remaining between them.

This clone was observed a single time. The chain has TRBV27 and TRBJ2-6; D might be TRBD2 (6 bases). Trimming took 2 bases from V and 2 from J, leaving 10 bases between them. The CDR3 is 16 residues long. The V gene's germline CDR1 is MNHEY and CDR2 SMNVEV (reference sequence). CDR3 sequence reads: CASSLTSNPGANVLTF. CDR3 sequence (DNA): TGTGCCAGCAGTTTAACTAGCAACCCTGGGGCCAACGTCCTGACTTTC.

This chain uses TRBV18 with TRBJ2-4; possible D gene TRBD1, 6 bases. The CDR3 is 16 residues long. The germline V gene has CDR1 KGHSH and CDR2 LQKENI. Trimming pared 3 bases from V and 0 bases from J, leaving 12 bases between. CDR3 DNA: TGTGCCAGCTCACCGTCGGACAGCCTAGCCAAAAACATTCAGTACTTC. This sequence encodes CASSPSDSLAKNIQYF.

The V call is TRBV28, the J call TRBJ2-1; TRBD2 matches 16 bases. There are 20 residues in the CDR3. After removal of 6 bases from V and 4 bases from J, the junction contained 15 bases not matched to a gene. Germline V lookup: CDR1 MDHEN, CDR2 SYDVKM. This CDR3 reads CASSNSGTSGGALRYNEQFF. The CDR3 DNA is TGTGCCAGCAGCAACTCGGGGACTAGCGGGGGGGCTTTAAGGTACAATGAGCAGTTCTTC. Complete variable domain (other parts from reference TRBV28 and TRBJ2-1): DVKVTQSSRYLVKRTGEKVFLECVQDMDHENMFWYRQDPGLGLRLIYFSYDVKMKEKGDIPEGYSVSREKKERFSLILESASTNQTSMYLCASSNSGTSGGALRYNEQFFGPGTRLTVL.

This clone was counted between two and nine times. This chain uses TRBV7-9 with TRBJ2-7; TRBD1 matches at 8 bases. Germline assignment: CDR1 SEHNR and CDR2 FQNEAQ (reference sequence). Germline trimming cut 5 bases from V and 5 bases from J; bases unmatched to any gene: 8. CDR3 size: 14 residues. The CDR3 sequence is CASSHRTGINEQYF. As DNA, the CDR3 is TGTGCCAGCAGCCATAGGACAGGGATAAACGAGCAGTACTTC.

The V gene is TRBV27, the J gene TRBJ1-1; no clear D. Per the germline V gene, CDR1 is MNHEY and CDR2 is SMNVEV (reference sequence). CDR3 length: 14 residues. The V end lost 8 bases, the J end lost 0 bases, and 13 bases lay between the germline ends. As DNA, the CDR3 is TGTGCCAGCTCCCCGATGCAGGTGAACACTGAAGCTTTCTTT. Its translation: CASSPMQVNTEAFF.

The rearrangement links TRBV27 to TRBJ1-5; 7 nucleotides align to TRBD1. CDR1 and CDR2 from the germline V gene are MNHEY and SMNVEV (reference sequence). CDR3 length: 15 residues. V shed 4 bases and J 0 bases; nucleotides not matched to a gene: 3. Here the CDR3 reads CASSSDRYSNQPQHF. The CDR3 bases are TGTGCCAGCAGTTCGGACAGGTATAGCAATCAGCCCCAGCATTTT.

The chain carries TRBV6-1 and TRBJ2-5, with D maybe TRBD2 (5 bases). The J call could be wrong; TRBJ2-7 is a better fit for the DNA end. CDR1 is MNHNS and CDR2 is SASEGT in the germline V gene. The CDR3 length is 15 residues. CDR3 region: CASSGPSLGSYEQYF. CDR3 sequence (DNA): TGTGCCAGCAGTGGACCGTCCTTGGGGAGCTACGAGCAGTACTTC.

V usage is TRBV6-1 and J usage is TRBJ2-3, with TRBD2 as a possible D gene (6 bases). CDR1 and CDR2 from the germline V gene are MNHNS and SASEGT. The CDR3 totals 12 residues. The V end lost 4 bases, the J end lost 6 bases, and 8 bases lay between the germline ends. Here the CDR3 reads CASSGGRDTQYF. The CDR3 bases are TGTGCCAGCAGTGGGGGGAGGGATACGCAGTATTTT.

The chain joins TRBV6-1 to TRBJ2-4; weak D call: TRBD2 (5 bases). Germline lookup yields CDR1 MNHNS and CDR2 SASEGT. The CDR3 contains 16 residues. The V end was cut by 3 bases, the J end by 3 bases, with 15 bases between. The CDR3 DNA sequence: TGTGCCAGCAGTGATCCGGGGATATGGGGCAAAAACATTCAGTACTTC. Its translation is CASSDPGIWGKNIQYF.

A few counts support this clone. The CDR3 here is CASSSWERDYNEQFF. The CDR3, as DNA: TGTGCCAGCTCATCCTGGGAGCGGGACTACAATGAGCAGTTCTTC. The chain has TRBV18 and TRBJ2-1; TRBD2 matches at 7 bases. This CDR3 is built from 15 residues. J was trimmed by 3 bases and V by 5 bases; bases with no gene match: 7. The germline CDR1 and CDR2 sequences are KGHSH and LQKENI.

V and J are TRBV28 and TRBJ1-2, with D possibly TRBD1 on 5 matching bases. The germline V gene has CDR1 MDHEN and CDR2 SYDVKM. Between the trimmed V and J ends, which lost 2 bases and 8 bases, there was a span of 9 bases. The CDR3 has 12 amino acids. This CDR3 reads CASSLGGAGYTF. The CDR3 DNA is TGTGCCAGCAGTTTAGGAGGGGCGGGCTACACCTTC.

The CDR3 sequence: CASSSGQYTEAFF. The CDR3 bases are TGTGCCAGCAGCTCCGGACAGTACACTGAAGCTTTCTTT. The V and J genes are TRBV4-2 and TRBJ1-1, with D tentatively TRBD1 (6 bases). This CDR3 region has 13 residues. Germline assignment: CDR1 LGHNA and CDR2 YNFKEQ. The V end was cut by 5 bases, the J end by 3 bases, with 10 bases between.

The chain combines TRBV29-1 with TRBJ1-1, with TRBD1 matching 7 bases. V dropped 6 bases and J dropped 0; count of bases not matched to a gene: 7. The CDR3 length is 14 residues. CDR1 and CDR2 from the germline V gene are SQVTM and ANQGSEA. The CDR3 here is CSVSRDSMNTEAFF. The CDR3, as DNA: TGCAGCGTCTCCCGGGACAGCATGAACACTGAAGCTTTCTTT.

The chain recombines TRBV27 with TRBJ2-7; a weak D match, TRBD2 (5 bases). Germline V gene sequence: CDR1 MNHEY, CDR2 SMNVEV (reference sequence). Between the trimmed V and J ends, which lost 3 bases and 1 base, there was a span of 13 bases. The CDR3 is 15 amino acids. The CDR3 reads CASSFGPRGSYEQYF. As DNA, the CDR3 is TGTGCCAGCAGTTTTGGGCCCCGGGGATCCTACGAGCAGTACTTC.

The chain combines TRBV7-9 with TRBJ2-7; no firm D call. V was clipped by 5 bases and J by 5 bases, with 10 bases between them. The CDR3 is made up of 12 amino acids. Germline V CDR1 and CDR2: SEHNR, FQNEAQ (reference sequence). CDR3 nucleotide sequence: TGTGCCAGCAGCCCTACTTTCGACGAGCAGTACTTC. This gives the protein CASSPTFDEQYF.

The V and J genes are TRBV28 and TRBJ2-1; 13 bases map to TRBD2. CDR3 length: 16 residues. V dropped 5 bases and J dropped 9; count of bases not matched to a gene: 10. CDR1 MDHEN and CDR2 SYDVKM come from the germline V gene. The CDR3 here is CASSPGTSGTKSEQFF. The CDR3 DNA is TGTGCCAGCAGTCCGGGGACTAGCGGGACCAAGAGTGAGCAGTTCTTC.

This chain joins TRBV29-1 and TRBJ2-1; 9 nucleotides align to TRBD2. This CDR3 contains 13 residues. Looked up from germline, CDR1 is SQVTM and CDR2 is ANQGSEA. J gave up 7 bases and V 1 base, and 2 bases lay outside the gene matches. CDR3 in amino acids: CSVEGTSDNEQFF. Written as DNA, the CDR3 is TGCAGCGTTGAAGGGACTAGCGATAATGAGCAGTTCTTC.

CDR3 bases: TGCAGCGTTGGAGCGGGGTGGTACAATGAGCAGTTCTTC. It specifies CSVGAGWYNEQFF. The chain recombines TRBV29-1 with TRBJ2-1, with 7 bases identical to TRBD2. This CDR3 contains 13 residues. In germline, CDR1 is SQVTM, CDR2 ANQGSEA. V shed 4 bases, J shed 4 bases, and the junction held 4 bases outside the gene matches.

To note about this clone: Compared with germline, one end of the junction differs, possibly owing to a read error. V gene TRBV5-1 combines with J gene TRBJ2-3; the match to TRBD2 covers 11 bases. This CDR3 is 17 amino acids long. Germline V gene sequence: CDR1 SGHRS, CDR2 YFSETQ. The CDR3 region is CASSLWLAGGVADMQYF. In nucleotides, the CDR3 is TGCGCCAGCAGCTTGTGGCTAGCGGGGGGCGTGGCAGATATGCAGTATTTT.

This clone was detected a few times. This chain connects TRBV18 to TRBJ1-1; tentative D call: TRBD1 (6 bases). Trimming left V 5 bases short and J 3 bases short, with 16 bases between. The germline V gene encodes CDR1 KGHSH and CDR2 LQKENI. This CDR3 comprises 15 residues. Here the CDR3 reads CASSVNRDTYTEAFF. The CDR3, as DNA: TGTGCCAGCTCAGTTAACCGGGACACTTACACTGAAGCTTTCTTT.

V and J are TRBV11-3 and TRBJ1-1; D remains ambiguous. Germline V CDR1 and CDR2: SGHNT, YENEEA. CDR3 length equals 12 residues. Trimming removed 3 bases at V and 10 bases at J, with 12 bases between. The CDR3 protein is CASSLEGLGAFF. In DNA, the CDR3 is TGTGCCAGCAGCTTGGAGGGTCTCGGAGCTTTCTTT. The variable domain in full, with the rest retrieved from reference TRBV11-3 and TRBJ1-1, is EAGVVQSPRYKIIEKKQPVAFWCNPISGHNTLYWYLQNLGQGPELLIRYENEEAVDDSQLPKDRFSAERLKGVDSTLKIQPAELGDSAVYLCASSLEGLGAFFGQGTRLTVV.

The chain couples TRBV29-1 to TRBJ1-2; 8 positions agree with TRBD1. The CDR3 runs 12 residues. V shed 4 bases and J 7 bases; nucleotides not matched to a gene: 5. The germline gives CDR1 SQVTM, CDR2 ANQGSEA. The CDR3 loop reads CSVADRGFGYTF. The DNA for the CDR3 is TGCAGCGTTGCCGACAGGGGCTTTGGCTACACCTTC.